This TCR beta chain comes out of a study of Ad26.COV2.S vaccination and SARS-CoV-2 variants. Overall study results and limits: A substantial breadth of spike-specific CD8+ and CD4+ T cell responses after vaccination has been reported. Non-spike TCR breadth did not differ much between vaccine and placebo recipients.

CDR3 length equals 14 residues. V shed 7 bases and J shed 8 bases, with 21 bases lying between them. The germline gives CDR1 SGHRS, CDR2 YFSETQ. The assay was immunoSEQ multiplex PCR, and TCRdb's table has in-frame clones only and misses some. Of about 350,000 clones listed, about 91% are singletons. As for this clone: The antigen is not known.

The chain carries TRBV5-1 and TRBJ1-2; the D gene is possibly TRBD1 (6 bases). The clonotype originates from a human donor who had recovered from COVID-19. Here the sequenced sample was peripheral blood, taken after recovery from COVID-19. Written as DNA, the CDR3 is TGCGCCAGCGGATTACACAGGGTGTTCGGCGGCTACACCTTC. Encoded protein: CASGLHRVFGGYTF.